The clone carrying this T cell receptor (beta chain) appeared many times. The entry originates in a study of T-cell reconstitution after alpha-beta-depleted transplantation in children. Germline trimming cut 6 bases from V and 3 bases from J; bases unmatched to any gene: 14. CDR1 and CDR2 from the germline V gene are MNHNS and SASEGT. This CDR3 spans 16 amino acids. Preparing the TCRbeta library involved the use of unique molecular identifiers. TCRdb passed the PCR reads through MiXCR, listing each CDR3 protein once. The sample lists 200,000 to 250,000 distinct CDR3 sequences; around 9.6% were seen once.

The starting material was PBMCs from the stem cell graft donor, obtained from the stem cell graft. This clonotype was obtained from a human donor who donated a stem cell graft to a child with acute lymphoblastic leukemia. The chain couples TRBV6-1 to TRBJ2-7; 7 nucleotides agree with TRBD1. Written as DNA, the CDR3 is TGTGCCAGCAGACTAGGGGGCATGGGGGCCCTCTACGAGCAGTACTTC. Encoded protein: CASRLGGMGALYEQYF.